The 11 T cell receptor beta chains listed next were all sequenced from one sample in a study of beta chain features in type 1 diabetes. Sequencing targeted expressed TCRB transcripts, as all isolated RNA had been reverse transcribed. Sequencing used immunoSEQ multiplex PCR; TCRdb keeps in-frame clones, though not all of them. This repertoire shows 130,000 or so clones, around 8.8% found once; its top ten account for 0.6% to 0.9%. The study, taken as a whole, reports: Type 1 diabetes patients had TCRB CDR3s that were shorter (moderately but significantly so) in all four CD4+ subsets.

These receptors' antigens are unknown. Material: central memory CD4+ T cells from blood. These TCRs come from a man between 25 and 39 years old with type 1 diabetes.

The chain combines TRBV5-4 with TRBJ1-6; D not certain. There are 14 residues in the CDR3. V lost 0 bases and J 14 bases, leaving 15 bases between the germline ends. Germline CDR1 is SGHNT and CDR2 is YYREEE (reference sequence). CDR3 DNA sequence: TGTGCCAGCAGCTTGGATGGGAGGCCATTCTCCCTCCACTTT. Translating gives CASSLDGRPFSLHF. Full variable domain (remainder filled in from reference TRBV5-4 and TRBJ1-6): ETGVTQSPTHLIKTRGQQVTLRCSSQSGHNTVSWYQQALGQGPQFIFQYYREEENGRGNFPPRFSGLQFPNYSSELNVNALELDDSALYLCASSLDGRPFSLHFGNGTRLTVT.

The J gene is TRBJ1-6, the V gene TRBV9; tentatively, D is TRBD1 (5 bases). Trimming left V 1 base short and J 16 bases short, with 21 bases between. The germline V gene has CDR1 SGDLS and CDR2 YYNGEE. CDR3 length equals 15 residues. For the CDR3, the DNA is TGTGCCAGCAGCGTAATAGGCAGGGAAGGTGTGGTACTCCACTTT. It codes for CASSVIGREGVVLHF.

Notes on this clone: Distinct nucleotide sequences in the sample also encode this CDR3. The chain joins TRBV18 to TRBJ1-4; no definite D call. V was trimmed by 5 bases and J by 5 bases, leaving 9 bases between them. The CDR3 contains 13 residues. The germline V gene has CDR1 KGHSH and CDR2 LQKENI. CDR3 in amino acids: CASSRDSNEKLFF. The CDR3 DNA reads as TGTGCCAGCTCAAGAGACTCGAATGAAAAACTGTTTTTT.

This clone has more than one count but fewer than ten. The CDR3 DNA reads as TGTGCCAGCAGCGCAGCCGGGACAGGGGGCTGGAACGGGGAGACCCAGTACTTC. Amino acids: CASSAAGTGGWNGETQYF. The V gene is TRBV9, the J gene TRBJ2-5; 12 bases are a match to TRBD1. Germline V gene data show CDR1 as SGDLS and CDR2 as YYNGEE. The CDR3 sequence is 18 residues long. Trimming cost V 3 bases and J 5 bases; bases outside gene matches: 14.

This clone has at least ten counts. V is TRBV4-1 and J is TRBJ2-3, with 12 bases lining up with TRBD2. The CDR3 runs to 19 residues. V lost 2 bases to trimming and J lost 1 base; unmatched junction nucleotides: 10. Germline assignment: CDR1 MGHRA and CDR2 YSYEKL. The CDR3 bases are TGCGCCAGCAGCCAACCTGGACTAGCGGGGAGAGGGCGCACAGATACGCAGTATTTT. This translates into CASSQPGLAGRGRTDTQYF.

This clone was counted only a few times. The V gene is TRBV29-1, the J gene TRBJ1-6; D gene unclear. Looked up from germline, CDR1 is SQVTM and CDR2 is ANQGSEA. This CDR3 has 10 residues. V lost 6 bases and J 7 bases, leaving 4 bases between the germline ends. This chain's CDR3 is CSVGNSPLHF. CDR3 bases: TGCAGCGTCGGGAATTCACCCCTCCACTTT.

This clone was counted only a few times. The CDR3 sequence is CASRAGAGDTQYF. DNA for the CDR3: TGTGCCAGCAGGGCGGGGGCTGGAGATACGCAGTATTTT. The chain carries TRBV11-3 and TRBJ2-3, with a weak D call TRBD2 (7 bases). The V end lost 6 bases, the J end lost 5 bases, and 12 bases lay between the germline ends. CDR3 length: 13 amino acids. The V gene's germline CDR1 is SGHNT and CDR2 YENEEA.

This clone was observed a handful of times. This chain connects TRBV9 to TRBJ1-2; D uncertain. The CDR3 is 14 residues long. Germline loops: CDR1 SGDLS, CDR2 YYNGEE. Between the trimmed V and J ends, which lost 3 bases and 1 base, there was a span of 10 bases. CDR3 sequence reads: CASSEGGSNYGYTF. For the CDR3, the DNA is TGTGCCAGCAGCGAGGGAGGGAGTAACTATGGCTACACCTTC.

This clone has just a few counts. The CDR3 sequence: CAISVSSGTGSGTDTQYF. In DNA, the CDR3 is TGTGCCATCAGTGTTAGTAGCGGGACTGGTAGTGGCACAGATACGCAGTATTTT. The rearrangement uses TRBV10-3 and TRBJ2-3; 8 bases line up with TRBD2. Losses at the gene ends were 4 bases for V and 1 base for J; bases not matched to a gene: 13. The CDR3 has 18 amino acids. Germline V gene sequence: CDR1 ENHRY, CDR2 SYGVKD.

The DNA of the CDR3 is TGTGCCAGCAACCGGCAATTAACAGCAGATTCACCCCTCCACTTT. The encoded protein is CASNRQLTADSPLHF. The genes are TRBV6-5 and TRBJ1-6; D not certain. Trimming left V 7 bases short and J 8 bases short, with 18 bases between. This CDR3 region has 15 residues. Germline assignment: CDR1 MNHEY and CDR2 SVGAGI.

The chain has TRBV7-8 and TRBJ2-1, with 7 bases matching TRBD2. Losses at the gene ends were 1 base for V and 0 bases for J; bases not matched to a gene: 9. Germline CDR1 SGHVS, CDR2 FQNEAQ. There are 18 residues in the CDR3. The CDR3 loop reads CASSLVGRGRSSYNEQFF. The CDR3 DNA is TGTGCCAGCAGCTTAGTAGGGCGGGGGAGAAGCTCCTACAATGAGCAGTTCTTC.